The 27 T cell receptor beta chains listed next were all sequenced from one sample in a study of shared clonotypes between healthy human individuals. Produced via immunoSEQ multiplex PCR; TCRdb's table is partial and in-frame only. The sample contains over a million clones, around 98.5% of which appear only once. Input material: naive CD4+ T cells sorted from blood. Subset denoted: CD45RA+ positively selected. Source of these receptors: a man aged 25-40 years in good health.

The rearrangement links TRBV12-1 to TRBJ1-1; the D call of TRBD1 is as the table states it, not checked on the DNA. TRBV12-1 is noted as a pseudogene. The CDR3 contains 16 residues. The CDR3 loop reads CASSFLRVGTNTEAFF. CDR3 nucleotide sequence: TGTGCCAGCAGCTTTCTCAGGGTCGGAACGAACACTGAAGCTTTCTTT.

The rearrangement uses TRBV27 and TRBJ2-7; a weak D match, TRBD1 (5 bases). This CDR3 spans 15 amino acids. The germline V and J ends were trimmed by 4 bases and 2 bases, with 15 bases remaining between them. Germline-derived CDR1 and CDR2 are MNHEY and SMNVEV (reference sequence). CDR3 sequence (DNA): TGTGCCAGCAGTTCCCAGGGTAGAAAGGCCTACGAGCAGTACTTC. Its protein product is CASSSQGRKAYEQYF.

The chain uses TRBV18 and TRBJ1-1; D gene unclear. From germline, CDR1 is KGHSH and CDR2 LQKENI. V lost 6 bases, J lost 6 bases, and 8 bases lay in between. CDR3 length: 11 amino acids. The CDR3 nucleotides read TGTGCCAGCTCCCTTGGATCTGAAGCTTTCTTT. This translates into CASSLGSEAFF.

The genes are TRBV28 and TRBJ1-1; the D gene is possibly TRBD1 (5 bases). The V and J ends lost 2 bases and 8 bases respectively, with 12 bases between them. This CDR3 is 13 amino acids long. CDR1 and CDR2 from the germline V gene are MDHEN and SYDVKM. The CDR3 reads CASSLVGELEAFF. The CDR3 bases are TGTGCCAGCAGTTTAGTGGGGGAACTGGAAGCTTTCTTT.

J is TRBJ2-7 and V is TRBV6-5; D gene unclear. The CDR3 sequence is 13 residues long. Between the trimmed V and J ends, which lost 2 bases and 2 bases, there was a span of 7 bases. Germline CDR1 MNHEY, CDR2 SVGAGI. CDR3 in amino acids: CASSYDPAYEQYF. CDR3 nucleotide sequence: TGTGCCAGCAGTTACGACCCCGCCTACGAGCAGTACTTC.

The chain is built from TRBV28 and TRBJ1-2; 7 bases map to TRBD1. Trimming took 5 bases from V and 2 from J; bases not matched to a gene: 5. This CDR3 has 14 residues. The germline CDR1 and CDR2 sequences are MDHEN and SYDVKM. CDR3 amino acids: CASSVGQANYGYTF. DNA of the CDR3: TGTGCCAGCAGTGTAGGACAGGCCAACTATGGCTACACCTTC.

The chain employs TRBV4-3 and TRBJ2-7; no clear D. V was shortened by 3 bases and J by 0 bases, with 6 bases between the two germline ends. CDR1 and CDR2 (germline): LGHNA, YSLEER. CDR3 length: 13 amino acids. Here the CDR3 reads CASSQAGSYEQYF. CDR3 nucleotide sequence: TGCGCCAGCAGCCAGGCAGGCTCCTACGAGCAGTACTTC.

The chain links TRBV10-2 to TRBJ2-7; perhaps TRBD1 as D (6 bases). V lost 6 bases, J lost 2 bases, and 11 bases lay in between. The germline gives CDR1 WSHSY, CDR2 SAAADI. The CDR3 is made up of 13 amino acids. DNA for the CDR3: TGCGCCAGCAGCGCGGACAGTGCCTACGAGCAGTACTTC. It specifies CASSADSAYEQYF.

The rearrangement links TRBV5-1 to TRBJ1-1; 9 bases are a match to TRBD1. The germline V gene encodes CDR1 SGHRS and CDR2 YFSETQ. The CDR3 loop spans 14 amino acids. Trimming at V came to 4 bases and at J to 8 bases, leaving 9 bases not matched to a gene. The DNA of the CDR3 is TGCGCCAGCAGCCTCCCGGGACAGGGTGGAGAAGCTTTCTTT. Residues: CASSLPGQGGEAFF.

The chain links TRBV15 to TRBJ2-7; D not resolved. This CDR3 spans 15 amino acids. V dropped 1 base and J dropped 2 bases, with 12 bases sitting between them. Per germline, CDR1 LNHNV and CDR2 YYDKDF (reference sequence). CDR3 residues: CATSRAVVGTYEQYF. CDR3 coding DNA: TGTGCCACCAGCAGAGCAGTCGTCGGAACCTACGAGCAGTACTTC.

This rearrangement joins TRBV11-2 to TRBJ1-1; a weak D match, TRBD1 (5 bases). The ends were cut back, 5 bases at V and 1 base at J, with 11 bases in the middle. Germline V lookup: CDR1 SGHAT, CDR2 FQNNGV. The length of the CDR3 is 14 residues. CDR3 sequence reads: CASSQIQGNTEAFF. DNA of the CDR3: TGTGCCAGCAGCCAGATTCAGGGGAACACTGAAGCTTTCTTT.

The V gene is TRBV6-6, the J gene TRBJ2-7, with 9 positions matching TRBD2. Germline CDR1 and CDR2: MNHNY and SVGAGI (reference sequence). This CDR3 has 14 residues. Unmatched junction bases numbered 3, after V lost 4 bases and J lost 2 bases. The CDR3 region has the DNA TGTGCCAGCAGTTTCGCTAGCGGGACCTACGAGCAGTACTTC. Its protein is CASSFASGTYEQYF.

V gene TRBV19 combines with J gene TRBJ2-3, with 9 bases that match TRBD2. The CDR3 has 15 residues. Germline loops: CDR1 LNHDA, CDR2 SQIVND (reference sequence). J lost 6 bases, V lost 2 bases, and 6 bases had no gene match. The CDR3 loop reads CASSIMLAGTDTQYF. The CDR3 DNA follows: TGTGCCAGTAGTATAATGCTAGCGGGAACGGATACGCAGTATTTT. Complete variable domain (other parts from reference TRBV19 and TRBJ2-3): DGGITQSPKYLFRKEGQNVTLSCEQNLNHDAMYWYRQDPGQGLRLIYYSQIVNDFQKGDIAEGYSVSREKKESFPLTVTSAQKNPTAFYLCASSIMLAGTDTQYFGPGTRLTVL.

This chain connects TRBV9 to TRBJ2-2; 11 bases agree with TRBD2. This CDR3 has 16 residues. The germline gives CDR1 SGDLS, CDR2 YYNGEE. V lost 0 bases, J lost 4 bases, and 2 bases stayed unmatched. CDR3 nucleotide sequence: TGTGCCAGCAGCGTAGATAGCGGGAGGGCCACCGGGGAGCTGTTTTTT. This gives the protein CASSVDSGRATGELFF.

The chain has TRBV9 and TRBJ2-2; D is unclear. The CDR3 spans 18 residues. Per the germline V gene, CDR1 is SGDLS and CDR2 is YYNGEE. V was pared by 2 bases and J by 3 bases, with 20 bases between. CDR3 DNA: TGTGCCAGCAGCGTTCCCCGTTCGCCGAGCCTAGACACCGGGGAGCTGTTTTTT. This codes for CASSVPRSPSLDTGELFF. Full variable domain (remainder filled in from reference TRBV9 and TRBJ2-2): DSGVTQTPKHLITATGQRVTLRCSPRSGDLSVYWYQQSLDQGLQFLIQYYNGEERAKGNILERFSAQQFPDLHSELNLSSLELGDSALYFCASSVPRSPSLDTGELFFGEGSRLTVL.

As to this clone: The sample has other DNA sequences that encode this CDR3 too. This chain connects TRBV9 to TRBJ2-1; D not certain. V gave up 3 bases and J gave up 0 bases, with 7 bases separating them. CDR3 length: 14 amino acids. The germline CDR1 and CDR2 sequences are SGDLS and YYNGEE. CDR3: CASSGASSYNEQFF. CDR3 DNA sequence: TGTGCCAGCAGCGGTGCAAGCTCCTACAATGAGCAGTTCTTC.

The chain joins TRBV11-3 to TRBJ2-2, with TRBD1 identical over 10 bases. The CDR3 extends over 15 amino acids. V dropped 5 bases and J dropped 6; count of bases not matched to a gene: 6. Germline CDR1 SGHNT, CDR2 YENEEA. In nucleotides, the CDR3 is TGTGCCAGCAGCCCCGGGACAGGGGATTCCGGGGAGCTGTTTTTT. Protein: CASSPGTGDSGELFF.

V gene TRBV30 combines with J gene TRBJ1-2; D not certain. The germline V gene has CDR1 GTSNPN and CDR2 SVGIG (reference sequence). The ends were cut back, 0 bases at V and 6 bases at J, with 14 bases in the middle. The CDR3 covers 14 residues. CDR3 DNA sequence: TGTGCCTGGAGTGTAGGTGGGCAGCGGGATGGCTACACCTTC. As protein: CAWSVGGQRDGYTF.

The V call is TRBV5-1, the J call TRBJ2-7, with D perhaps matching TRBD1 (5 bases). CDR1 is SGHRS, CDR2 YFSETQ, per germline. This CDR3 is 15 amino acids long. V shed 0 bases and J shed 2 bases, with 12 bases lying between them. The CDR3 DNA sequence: TGCGCCAGCAGCTTGGCAGGGCCACCCACCTACGAGCAGTACTTC. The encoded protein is CASSLAGPPTYEQYF.

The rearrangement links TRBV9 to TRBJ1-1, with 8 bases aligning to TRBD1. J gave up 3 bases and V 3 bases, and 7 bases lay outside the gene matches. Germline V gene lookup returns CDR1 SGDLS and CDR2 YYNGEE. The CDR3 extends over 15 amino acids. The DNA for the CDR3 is TGTGCCAGCAGCGCAGGCGGGACAGGCCACACTGAAGCTTTCTTT. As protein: CASSAGGTGHTEAFF.

The CDR3 nucleotides are TGTGCCATCAGGAATCCCCGGGGTGACATGAACACTGAAGCTTTCTTT. It codes for CAIRNPRGDMNTEAFF. This chain uses TRBV10-3 with TRBJ1-1, with D unresolved. V lost 6 bases and J lost 0, with 17 bases in between. CDR3 length: 16 amino acids. CDR1 is ENHRY and CDR2 is SYGVKD in the germline V gene.

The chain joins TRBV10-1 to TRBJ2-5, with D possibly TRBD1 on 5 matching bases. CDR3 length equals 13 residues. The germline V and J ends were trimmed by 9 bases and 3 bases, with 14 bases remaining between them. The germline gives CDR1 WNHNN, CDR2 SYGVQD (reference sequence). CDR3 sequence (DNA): TGCGCCAGTCAAGGGGTGTCGGAAGAGACCCAGTACTTC. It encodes CASQGVSEETQYF.

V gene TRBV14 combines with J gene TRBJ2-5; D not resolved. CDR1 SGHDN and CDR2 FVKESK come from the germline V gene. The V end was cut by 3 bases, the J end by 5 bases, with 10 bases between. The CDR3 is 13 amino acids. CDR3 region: CASSQVFRETQYF. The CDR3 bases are TGTGCCAGCAGCCAGGTCTTTAGGGAGACCCAGTACTTC.

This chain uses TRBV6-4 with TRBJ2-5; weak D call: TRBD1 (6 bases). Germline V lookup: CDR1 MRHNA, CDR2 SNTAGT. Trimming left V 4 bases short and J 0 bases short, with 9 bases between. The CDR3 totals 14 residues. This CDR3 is CASSAWTDQETQYF. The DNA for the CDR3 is TGTGCCAGCAGTGCCTGGACAGACCAAGAGACCCAGTACTTC.

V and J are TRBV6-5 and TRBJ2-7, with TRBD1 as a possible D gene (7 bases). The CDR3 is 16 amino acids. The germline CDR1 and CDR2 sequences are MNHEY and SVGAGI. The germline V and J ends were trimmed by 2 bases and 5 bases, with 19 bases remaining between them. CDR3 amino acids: CASSYTHRGGRNEQYF. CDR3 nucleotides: TGTGCCAGCAGTTACACCCACAGGGGAGGAAGGAACGAGCAGTACTTC.

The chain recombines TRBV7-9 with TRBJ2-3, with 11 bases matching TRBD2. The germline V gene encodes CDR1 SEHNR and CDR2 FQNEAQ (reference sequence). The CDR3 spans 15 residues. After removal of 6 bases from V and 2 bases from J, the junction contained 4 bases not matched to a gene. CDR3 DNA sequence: TGTGCCAGCAGATCTAGCGGGAGGCACACAGATACGCAGTATTTT. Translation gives CASRSSGRHTDTQYF.

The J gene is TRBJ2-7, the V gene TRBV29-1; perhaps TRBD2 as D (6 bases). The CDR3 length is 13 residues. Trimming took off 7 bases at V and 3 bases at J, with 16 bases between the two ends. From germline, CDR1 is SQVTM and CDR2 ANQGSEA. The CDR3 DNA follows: TGCAGCGCCGGAGGGCTGGGTGACTACGAGCAGTACTTC. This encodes CSAGGLGDYEQYF.